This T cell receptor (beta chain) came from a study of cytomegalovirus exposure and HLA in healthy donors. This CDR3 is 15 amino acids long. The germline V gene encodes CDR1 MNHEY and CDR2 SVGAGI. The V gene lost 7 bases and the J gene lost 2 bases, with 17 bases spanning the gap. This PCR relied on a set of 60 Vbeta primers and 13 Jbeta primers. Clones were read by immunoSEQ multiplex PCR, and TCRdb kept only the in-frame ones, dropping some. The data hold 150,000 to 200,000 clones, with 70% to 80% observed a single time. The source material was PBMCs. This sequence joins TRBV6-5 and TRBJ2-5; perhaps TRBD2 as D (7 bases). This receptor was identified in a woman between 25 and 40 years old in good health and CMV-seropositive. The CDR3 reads CASIPGGGSQETQYF. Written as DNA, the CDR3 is TGTGCCAGCATCCCGGGGGGCGGGAGTCAAGAGACCCAGTACTTC.